This TCR beta chain was observed in a study of shared clonotypes between healthy human individuals. Findings and caveats of the study: Sampling covered nothing but blood. Tissue TCR repertoires likely differ from those found in blood.

The CDR3 is 15 amino acids. J gave up 5 bases and V 0 bases, and 3 bases lay outside the gene matches. From germline, CDR1 is SGHRS and CDR2 YFSETQ. Among the donors, all were Caucasian adults who lived in Nashville, Tennessee. The data were produced by immunoSEQ multiplex PCR, yet TCRdb's version contains in-frame clones alone and is incomplete. Among 400,000 to 550,000 clones listed, 79% were seen once. This clone is a singleton in its sample. Its antigen is not known. This TCR was recovered from a woman in her thirties or forties in good health. Some clones in this sample may be carry-over from other donors' samples. This chain uses TRBV5-1 with TRBJ2-5, with 11 bases aligning to TRBD2. Sequencing used PBMCs. CDR3 loop: CASSLGLAGFETQYF. The CDR3 coding sequence is TGCGCCAGCAGCTTGGGACTAGCGGGATTTGAGACCCAGTACTTC.